This is a list of T cell receptor beta chains from one sample in a study of blood T cell repertoires in COVID-19. Assay: immunoSEQ multiplex PCR; the TCRdb copy retains only in-frame clones and omits some. The sample contains around 250,000 clones, approximately 89% of which appear only once. The sequenced sample consisted of PBMCs or T cells enriched from blood (not recorded which). The receptors were sampled from a man aged 40-49 years who had been exposed to COVID-19. Each CDR3 is given with its conserved first and last residue. D genes are given only for firm matches. Clone size is stated in some rows and not others, as once, few, many or a class when expanded.

d_gene	j_gene	abundance	v_gene	CDR3aa	CDR3nt
-	TRBJ1-6	once	TRBV30	CAWSPGFNSPLHF	TGTGCCTGGAGTCCCGGTTTCAATTCACCCCTCCACTTT
TRBD1	TRBJ2-1	-	TRBV18	CASSPQDRYNEQFF	TGTGCCAGCTCACCTCAGGACAGGTACAATGAGCAGTTCTTC
-	TRBJ1-1	-	TRBV4-1	CASSPPVQANTEAFF	TGCGCCAGCAGCCCCCCAGTCCAGGCCAACACTGAAGCTTTCTTT
-	TRBJ2-3	-	TRBV19	CASSTQVADTQYF	TGTGCCAGTAGTACCCAGGTGGCAGATACGCAGTATTTT
TRBD1	TRBJ1-2	-	TRBV28	CASSLQGQGDGYTF	TGTGCCAGCAGTTTACAGGGACAGGGGGATGGCTACACCTTC
-	TRBJ2-2	-	TRBV5-6	CASSFGRSGIGELFF	TGTGCCAGCAGCTTTGGGCGGAGCGGTATCGGGGAGCTGTTTTTT
TRBD1	TRBJ2-7	-	TRBV28	CASSRTGYIYEQYF	TGTGCCAGCAGTCGGACAGGGTATATTTACGAGCAGTACTTC
-	TRBJ1-1	-	TRBV25-1	CASSDSGGAVNTEAFF	TGTGCCAGCAGTGATTCGGGCGGGGCTGTGAACACTGAAGCTTTCTTT
TRBD2	TRBJ2-7	-	TRBV25-1	CASSARSGSSNEQYF	TGTGCCAGCAGTGCACGTAGCGGGAGTAGTAACGAGCAGTACTTC
TRBD2	TRBJ2-6	-	TRBV9	CASSVSLADSSGANVLTF	TGTGCCAGCAGCGTCTCTCTAGCGGACTCCTCTGGGGCCAACGTCCTGACTTTC
TRBD1	TRBJ2-7	-	TRBV24-1	CATSESGQGSSYEQYF	TGTGCCACCAGTGAATCAGGACAGGGAAGCTCCTACGAGCAGTACTTC
-	TRBJ1-6	-	TRBV2	CARTPVQGGSPLHF	TGTGCCAGAACCCCGGTACAGGGTGGTTCACCCCTCCACTTT
-	TRBJ1-4	-	TRBV19	CASSTGVRREKLFF	TGTGCCAGTAGTACAGGGGTAAGGAGAGAAAAACTGTTTTTT
-	TRBJ1-2	few	TRBV4-1	CASSQDQANYGYTF	TGCGCCAGCAGCCAAGACCAGGCCAACTATGGCTACACCTTC
-	TRBJ1-5	-	TRBV27	CASSPSLGDYSNQPQHF	TGTGCCAGCAGTCCATCCCTGGGAGACTATAGCAATCAGCCCCAGCATTTT
-	TRBJ1-2	-	TRBV29-1	CSSNPVQGSNYGYTF	TGCAGCTCAAATCCCGTACAGGGATCGAACTATGGCTACACCTTC
-	TRBJ2-1	-	TRBV2	CASSEGRRASYNEQFF	TGTGCCAGCAGTGAAGGTCGCCGCGCCTCCTACAATGAGCAGTTCTTC
TRBD2	TRBJ2-2	once	TRBV9	CASRRTSGRSGELFF	TGTGCCAGCAGACGGACTAGCGGGAGATCCGGGGAGCTGTTTTTT
TRBD2	TRBJ2-5	-	TRBV28	CASSSLAGGEETQYF	TGTGCCAGCAGTTCACTAGCGGGAGGGGAAGAGACCCAGTACTTC
-	TRBJ2-1	-	TRBV2	CASIGSENEQFF	TGTGCCAGCATCGGTAGCGAAAATGAGCAGTTCTTC
-	TRBJ1-2	once	TRBV12-3/TRBV12-4	CASSLGGRSYTF	TGTGCCAGCAGTCTCGGGGGGCGGAGCTACACCTTC
-	TRBJ2-1	-	TRBV19	CASSIPVPQGSEQFF	TGTGCCAGTAGCATCCCCGTACCGCAGGGGAGTGAGCAGTTCTTC
-	TRBJ1-5	-	TRBV9	CASSVATGYSNQPQHF	TGTGCCAGCAGCGTAGCAACAGGCTATAGCAATCAGCCCCAGCATTTT
-	TRBJ1-4	once	TRBV7-6	CASSLTRNEKLFF	TGTGCCAGCAGCTTAACCCGGAATGAAAAACTGTTTTTT
TRBD1	TRBJ2-7	-	TRBV27	CASSRESGTGSREQYF	TGTGCCAGCAGTAGGGAATCCGGGACAGGGTCCCGCGAGCAGTACTTC
TRBD1	TRBJ1-4	-	TRBV7-9	CASSPDRVNEKLFF	TGTGCCAGCAGCCCTGACAGGGTTAATGAAAAACTGTTTTTT
-	TRBJ2-7	-	TRBV9	CASSVSGEGDEQYF	TGTGCCAGCAGCGTATCAGGGGAAGGCGACGAGCAGTACTTC
-	TRBJ2-5	-	TRBV5-4	CASSLTGFPPRETQYF	TGTGCCAGCAGCTTAACAGGTTTCCCCCCTCGCGAGACCCAGTACTTC
-	TRBJ1-1	-	TRBV4-1	CASSQDSVRRANTEAFF	TGCGCCAGCAGCCAAGATTCGGTCCGGAGGGCGAACACTGAAGCTTTCTTT
-	TRBJ2-5	-	TRBV7-9	CASSQTGHYQETQYF	TGTGCCAGCAGCCAAACGGGACACTACCAAGAGACCCAGTACTTC
-	TRBJ1-1	-	TRBV9	CASGEGETEAFF	TGTGCCAGCGGTGAGGGTGAGACTGAAGCTTTCTTT
TRBD2	TRBJ2-1	-	TRBV7-3	CASSPLTSGRVGEQFF	TGTGCCAGCAGCCCCCTCACTAGCGGGAGGGTAGGTGAGCAGTTCTTC
-	TRBJ1-2	once	TRBV28	CASSDSYGYTF	TGTGCCAGCAGTGACAGTTATGGCTACACCTTC
TRBD2	TRBJ2-7	-	TRBV5-1	CASSRGEWTSGIRNEQYF	TGCGCCAGCTCTCGGGGGGAGTGGACTAGCGGGATCCGGAACGAGCAGTACTTC
-	TRBJ1-2	-	TRBV18	CASSPPLRGSGGYTF	TGTGCCAGCTCACCACCCTTGAGGGGGTCGGGTGGCTACACCTTC
-	TRBJ1-5	-	TRBV27	CASSTGTTSNQPQHF	TGTGCCAGCAGCACCGGGACAACTAGCAATCAGCCCCAGCATTTT
-	TRBJ2-1	-	TRBV19	CASSIYGLAPYNEQFF	TGTGCCAGTAGTATATACGGGCTAGCCCCCTACAATGAGCAGTTCTTC
TRBD1	TRBJ2-7	-	TRBV29-1	CSVDGQGSYEQYF	TGCAGCGTTGATGGACAGGGTTCCTACGAGCAGTACTTC
TRBD2	TRBJ2-3	once	TRBV3-1/TRBV3-2	CASSHLLAGGVDTQYF	TGTGCCAGCAGCCATTTACTAGCGGGAGGAGTAGATACGCAGTATTTT
-	TRBJ1-4	-	TRBV30	CAWSLRGGEKLFF	TGTGCCTGGAGTCTACGGGGAGGTGAAAAACTGTTTTTT
-	TRBJ2-1	-	TRBV11-2	CASSAPGQHNEQFF	TGTGCCAGCAGCGCTCCGGGACAACACAATGAGCAGTTCTTC
TRBD2	TRBJ2-7	-	TRBV7-9	CASSPPGGDEQYF	TGTGCCAGCAGCCCGCCGGGAGGGGACGAGCAGTACTTC
-	TRBJ1-1	-	TRBV10-1	CASSDGVMNTEAFF	TGCGCCAGCAGTGACGGAGTCATGAACACTGAAGCTTTCTTT
-	TRBJ1-1	-	TRBV7-9	CASSFPTGLNTEAFF	TGTGCCAGCAGCTTCCCGACAGGCCTGAACACTGAAGCTTTCTTT
TRBD2	TRBJ2-3	-	TRBV29-1	CSVRGRYTDTQYF	TGCAGCGTCCGCGGGAGGTACACAGATACGCAGTATTTT
-	TRBJ2-7	-	TRBV5-1	CASSLWGDEQYF	TGCGCCAGCAGCTTGTGGGGGGACGAGCAGTACTTC
TRBD2	TRBJ2-2	-	TRBV9	CASSSRTSGNTGELFF	TGTGCCAGCAGCTCAAGGACTAGCGGGAACACCGGGGAGCTGTTTTTT